Sequencing of this TCR beta chain was carried out in a study of blood T cells in healthy people across ages (dated by TCRdb to the mid-2010s). For the study in its entirety: In model experiments, roughly one uniquely barcoded TCR beta cDNA molecule per two T cells was captured by template switching. To avoid experimental bias, donors of different ages were randomly spread across the sequencing lanes. To track age-related changes in TCR beta repertoire diversity, the study relied on deep sequencing normalized with unique cDNA molecular identifiers. The donors were split into four age groups: young (average around 15 years), middle-aged (about 40), aged (around 67) and long-lived (82). For two donors (one aged 18 to 30 and one aged 80 or older), the study analyzed two additional independent replicas of 1 million unique cDNA reads from the same blood draw.

This clonotype has just a few counts. Its antigen has not been determined. The sample holds no much larger clone one base away, and base qualities are not on file. Libraries were built with 5' RACE. Data came from an Illumina HiSeq 2500. The second PCR ran for about 7 to 11 cycles and used a J-beta primer mix along with a sample-barcoded 5' primer. A unique molecular identifier was introduced onto each TCR beta cDNA molecule by a template-switch 5' adaptor carrying 12 random nucleotides. Each sample yielded at least 2.5 million CDR3-containing paired-end reads. First-strand cDNA was synthesized from all RNA with the Mint cDNA synthesis kit, primed by a TRBC-specific oligonucleotide. All cDNA was treated with uracil-DNA glycosylase and then went through a first 18-cycle PCR with the universal primers M1SS and BC2_uni_R. The source study handled its data this way. Normalization of each sample was performed by random selection of 1 million high-quality reads, each carrying a distinct molecular identifier. Reads with shared molecular identifiers were discarded instead of being binned into consensus sequences. CDR3 identification, clonotype clustering and error correction used MiTCR with a Q25 quality threshold and the strictest error-elimination algorithm. A nonparametric unseen species model with Euler transformation was used to estimate lower-bound total TCR beta diversity. TCRdb passed the public sequencing reads through fastp at Q25 and MiXCR, retaining productive beta sequences. Here each entry gathers all rows of one CDR3 protein and keeps the most common genes and DNA. The V and J calls shown here were made by TCRdb, not taken from the authors' results. The sample profile shows about 1.7 million distinct CDR3 sequences; 28% of them were found once. The ten largest account for 7.7% of the sample.

The 35 to 40 donors, aged about 6 to 95 years, were systemically healthy Caucasian individuals from Russia. Approximately 10 milliliters of peripheral blood were collected from each donor into EDTA-treated Vacutainer tubes. PBMCs were isolated by Ficoll-Paque density-gradient centrifugation, with at least 7 million obtained per sample. Trizol reagent was used to extract total RNA from PBMCs, with at least 5 micrograms per sample. The percentages of naive CD45RAhigh/CD27high T cells were determined by flow cytometry on a PBMC aliquot from every donor. What the authors observed across the whole study: Compared with the aged group, more naive CD4+ T cells, fewer expanded clones and increased TCR diversity were shown by the long-lived group, suggesting age selection. Donor CMV infection status was unknown, potentially confounding age-related changes in expanded clonotypes. As age increased, observed TCR beta diversity per million T cells dropped in a roughly linear way, and a significant reduction was already evident by age approximately 40. Estimates of total diversity from one million sequenced T cells were regarded as lower bounds and underestimates. Observed TCR beta diversity correlated strongly with the percentage of naive T cells measured by flow cytometry. Since profiling was done on bulk unsorted PBMCs, naive and antigen-experienced compartments could not be conclusively compared.

V is shortened by 6 bases, J by 1 base, and the region joining them spans 12 bases. Reading the germline V gene gives CDR1 SGHDN and CDR2 FVKESK. The CDR3 covers 14 residues, taking in both the cysteine and the phenylalanine. The retained sequence is limited to the CDR3, 42 bases, with the frame set at the first base. The sequencing sample was made of blood. This clonotype was sampled from a woman younger than 45 in good health. The receptor chain draws on TRBV14 and TRBJ1-1, with a tentative D gene TRBD1 over 6 matching bases. The CDR3 corresponds to CASRLTGSNTEAFF. The DNA reads TGTGCCAGCAGACTTACAGGGTCGAACACTGAAGCTTTCTTT.